This TCR beta chain is drawn from a study of beta chain features in type 1 diabetes (dated by TCRdb to between 2018 and 2020). Looking at the study overall: Mean age, gender distribution, total cell number and subset yield were not different between patients and healthy donors. A total of some 110 million sorted cells were examined across all samples, and the number of cells per subset was strongly correlated with RNA yield. The study compared TCRB repertoires of sorted circulating CD4+ T cell subsets between recently diagnosed type 1 diabetes patients and matched healthy donors. Whereas all 30 or so donors provided naive and central memory subsets, regulatory and stem cell-like memory subsets were isolated from just 8 patients and roughly 8 healthy donors. Broad study findings and their caveats: A moderate but significant shortening of TCRB CDR3 length was observed in type 1 diabetes patients in all four CD4+ subsets. Because cDNA was sequenced instead of genomic DNA, activated cells with high expression could be over-represented, although the groups did not differ in activation or CD3 levels. Shorter templates might have been favored by PCR, but patient and control samples were amplified and corrected together, so both groups would have been affected equally by any skew. Naive, central memory and regulatory TCRB repertoires appeared to be more alike among patients than among healthy donors. At VDJ recombination sites, type 1 diabetes patients had fewer insertions and more deleted nucleotides, which implies abnormalities in thymic rearrangement. Because the HLA sub-analyses included only small numbers of individuals, any influence of HLA type on TCRB rearrangement was left unresolved.

Each donor gave one peripheral blood draw, averaging approximately 120 mL, which was collected into heparinised tubes. Using a panel that included CD45RO, CCR7, CD25, CD127, CD95 and CD27, naive, central memory, regulatory and stem cell-like memory CD4+ T cells were sorted on a BD FACSAria II. Purity was above 95% for every sorted population. Right away, PBMCs were isolated by Lymphoprep density gradient centrifugation and were stained directly, with no culture step. So that batch effects would be minimized, each experiment stained and sorted samples in pairs, pairing one healthy donor with one patient. V is clipped by 2 bases and J by 5 bases, and the sequence between their germline boundaries is 9 bases long. The CDR3 starts with the cysteine, ends with the phenylalanine, and has 12 residues. The kept DNA is CDR3 alone, 36 bases in frame from the first base. CDR1 GTSNPN and CDR2 SVGIG were looked up in the germline V gene (reference sequence).

The sample holds many counts of this clone. Its antigen is currently not known. Base qualities are not recorded, but no much larger clone differs from it by a single base. All of the isolated RNA was reverse transcribed with the High Capacity cDNA Reverse Transcription Kit, so expressed TCRB transcripts were sequenced. Naive, central memory and regulatory T cell samples underwent deep immunoSEQ sequencing, averaging about 3.57 million total reads per sample. Sorted cells were lysed in RLT buffer, and RNA was extracted using DNase-treated RNeasy Micro or Mini kits according to cell number. To prevent cross-contamination, each cell subset was processed individually, whereas patient and healthy donor samples were processed jointly. Using the immunoSEQ multiplex PCR, TCRB sequences were amplified from cDNA into 87-bp fragments spanning the CDR3 region. Amplicons were sequenced on the Illumina HiSeq platform. Regarding the original processing steps: PCR bias was computationally corrected using synthetic template baselines, reads within Hamming distance 2 were collapsed, and singletons that could not be merged were discarded. Reads were aligned against IMGT to assign V, D and J genes, CDR3 length and insertions or deletions at six rearrangement sites. Within each subset, clonotype counts were normalized to sorted cell number, after which true diversity and Gini coefficients were computed with the tcR R package. The overlap coefficient, calculated on TCRB nucleotide sequences, was used to quantify repertoire sharing. TCRdb provides this immuneACCESS table in a form limited to in-frame rearrangements. Some clones are lacking; in checked studies, under half of them reflect an unresolved V gene, and why the rest are absent is not known. The V and J calls and clone size are taken from that table; D and trimming were inferred from the DNA. Here the sample has some 370,000 clones; 8% to 10% occur a single time. The top ten constitute about 0.64% of the sample.

This TCR came from a young man with type 1 diabetes. The chain employs TRBV30 and TRBJ1-1; there is no confident call for the D gene. The specimen sequenced was central memory CD4+ T cells from blood. The DNA sequence reads TGTGCCTGGAGTAGGCAGGAAACTGAAGCTTTCTTT. This is translated as CAWSRQETEAFF.